This TCR beta chain is from a study of Ad26.COV2.S vaccination and SARS-CoV-2 variants. As for the study in general: The donor was enrolled in the Ad26.COV2.S arm of the COV1001 trial.

With regard to this clone: Its antigen remains unknown.

The germline gives CDR1 MNHEY, CDR2 SVGAGI. Trimming shortened V by 0 bases and J by 9 bases, and 18 bases separated the two germline ends. This CDR3 has 16 residues. The study, taken as a whole, reports: Total T cell responses, in the TCR breadth and depth analyses, may have been underestimated.

As for treatment: about 20 received Ad26.COV2.S at low or high dose, single or two shots; about 5 received placebo; per-sample allocation not given. Each sample was drawn 63 days after the first injection (of vaccine or placebo). Assay: immunoSEQ multiplex PCR; the TCRdb copy retains only in-frame clones and omits some. The sample includes about 480,000 clones, roughly 85% of them seen just once. This chain connects TRBV6-5 to TRBJ2-1; possible D gene TRBD2, 7 bases. The TCR sequence derives from a person aged 18-60 years who received the Ad26.COV2.S COVID-19 vaccine or a placebo. Material: peripheral blood, obtained in a trial of Ad26.COV2.S vaccine versus placebo. CDR3 coding DNA: TGTGCCAGCAGTTACTCCACAGGGAGGGCCCTGGGTGAGCAGTTCTTC. Its protein is CASSYSTGRALGEQFF.